Each of the 32 T cell receptor beta chains below was sequenced from the same sample in a study of regulatory T cells in long-lasting Graves disease. Time point given: newly diagnosed GD, antithyroid drugs for less than 3 months. Extracted PBMC RNA gave rise to the TCR library. Construction of TCR beta libraries relied on iRepertoire HTBI primers and on Arm-PCR targeting CDR3 regions. TCRdb fed the multiplex PCR reads into MiXCR, producing one record per CDR3 protein. The sample records approximately 460,000 distinct CDR3 sequences, less than 20% being singletons. These sequences were also reported in another study, on T cells in Graves' hyperthyroidism and ophthalmopathy.

The sequencing here drew on peripheral blood mononuclear cells (PBMCs), taken at new diagnosis, from a patient treated with antithyroid drugs. These receptors all stem from a woman between 25 and 40 years old with Graves disease.

In its sample, this clonotype was seen many times. The V call is TRBV6-5, the J call TRBJ2-3; no definite D call. Germline lookup yields CDR1 MNHEY and CDR2 SVGAGI. V lost 4 bases, J lost 6 bases, and 14 bases lay in between. The CDR3 loop spans 14 amino acids. This CDR3 reads CASSSRPSPDTQYF. CDR3 sequence (DNA): TGTGCCAGCAGTTCCCGTCCCTCCCCGGATACGCAGTATTTT.

This clonotype was recorded at least ten times. The chain joins TRBV27 to TRBJ2-5; 14 bases agree with TRBD2. V was pared by 5 bases and J by 4 bases, with 6 bases of the junction left unmatched. This CDR3 comprises 16 residues. From germline, CDR1 is MNHEY and CDR2 SMNVEV (reference sequence). In DNA, the CDR3 is TGTGCCAGCAGTCCCGGGACTAGCGGGGGAGGAGAGACCCAGTACTTC. This codes for CASSPGTSGGGETQYF.

This clonotype was observed many times. V is TRBV12-3 or TRBV12-4 and J is TRBJ1-2; TRBD1 might be the D (6 bases). This CDR3 has 14 amino acids. Trimming took off 4 bases at V and 6 bases at J, with 15 bases between the two ends. Here the CDR3 DNA reads TGTGCCAGCAGTTATTCCCCCAGGGACAATGGCTACACCTTC. Amino acid sequence: CASSYSPRDNGYTF.

This clonotype showed up many times. The rearrangement links TRBV18 to TRBJ2-3; D is unresolved. V was clipped by 3 bases and J by 0 bases, with 7 bases between them. The CDR3 loop spans 14 amino acids. The V gene's germline CDR1 is KGHSH and CDR2 LQKENI. The CDR3 region has the DNA TGTGCCAGCTCACCCAGGACCAGCACAGATACGCAGTATTTT. Encoded protein: CASSPRTSTDTQYF.

This clonotype has a count of ten or more. The chain recombines TRBV2 with TRBJ2-5, with 12 bases aligning to TRBD2. In germline, CDR1 is SNHLY, CDR2 FYNNEI. V lost 1 base and J lost 5; bases outside the gene matches: 5. The CDR3 has 16 residues. Here the CDR3 reads CASSEGTSGDRETQYF. The CDR3, as DNA: TGTGCCAGCAGTGAAGGGACTAGCGGGGATCGTGAGACCCAGTACTTC.

This clonotype was observed at least ten times. This CDR3 is CASSLRREGLREQFF. In DNA form, the CDR3 reads TGTGCCAGCAGCTTACGACGGGAGGGCCTAAGGGAGCAGTTCTTC. V is TRBV11-2 and J is TRBJ2-1; 8 nucleotides align to TRBD2. V gave up 2 bases and J gave up 10 bases; unmatched junction bases: 10. This CDR3 spans 15 amino acids. Germline CDR1 is SGHAT and CDR2 is FQNNGV. Full variable domain (missing parts from reference TRBV11-2 and TRBJ2-1): EAGVAQSPRYKIIEKRQSVAFWCNPISGHATLYWYQQILGQGPKLLIQFQNNGVVDDSQLPKDRFSAERLKGVDSTLKIQPAKLEDSAVYLCASSLRREGLREQFFGPGTRLTVL.

In its sample, this clonotype was seen many times. The chain has TRBV2 and TRBJ1-1, with D perhaps TRBD1 (6 bases). Looked up from germline, CDR1 is SNHLY and CDR2 is FYNNEI. There are 15 residues in the CDR3. V lost 9 bases to trimming and J lost 0 bases, with 17 bases between them. CDR3 in DNA: TGTGCCAGGAGTACAGGGTTCGCGATGAACACTGAAGCTTTCTTT. This gives the protein CARSTGFAMNTEAFF.

This chain links TRBV18 with TRBJ2-1, with 12 nucleotides matching TRBD2. After removal of 4 bases from V and 6 bases from J, the junction contained 4 bases not matched to a gene. This CDR3 comprises 15 residues. Germline CDR1 reads KGHSH; CDR2 reads LQKENI. The CDR3 coding sequence is TGTGCCAGCTCACTGGCTAGCGGGAGGGTCAATGAGCAGTTCTTC. Amino acid sequence: CASSLASGRVNEQFF.

This clonotype was seen ten or more times. The chain uses TRBV20-1 and TRBJ2-5; D is unresolved. Germline assignment: CDR1 DFQATT and CDR2 SNEGSKA (reference sequence). V lost 0 bases and J lost 7, with 15 bases in between. The CDR3 runs 14 residues. CDR3 DNA sequence: TGCAGTGCTAGAGAGGCACAACTCAAGGGGACCCAGTACTTC. Translated: CSAREAQLKGTQYF.

This clonotype occurred many times. The rearrangement uses TRBV7-2 and TRBJ1-5, with D perhaps matching TRBD1 (5 bases). Trimming stripped 0 bases from V and 12 bases from J, with 21 bases between. The CDR3 extends over 16 amino acids. Germline V CDR1 and CDR2: SGHTA, FQGNSA. In DNA, the CDR3 is TGTGCCAGCAGCTTAGCTGGAGGGACCGCGTTCTCGGGCCAGCATTTT. Translated: CASSLAGGTAFSGQHF.

This clonotype has ten or more counts. The CDR3 sequence is CASSLDRGGRSMRREYTYNEQFF. The CDR3 bases are TGTGCCAGCAGCTTAGATCGAGGGGGGCGAAGCATGCGGCGGGAGTATACCTACAATGAGCAGTTCTTC. V and J are TRBV11-2 and TRBJ2-1; maybe TRBD2 (7 bases). Germline V gives CDR1 SGHAT, CDR2 FQNNGV. The CDR3 has 23 residues. Trimming removed 0 bases at V and 2 bases at J, with 32 bases between.

Concerning this clonotype itself: At one boundary the junction diverges from the germline segment, which might be a read error. The chain uses TRBV5-5 and TRBJ1-5, with D possibly TRBD1 on 5 matching bases. Germline CDR1 SGHKS, CDR2 YYEKEE (reference sequence). The CDR3 covers 15 residues. This CDR3 is CASSLDVGGNQPLHF. CDR3 DNA sequence: TGTGCCAGCAGCTTGGACGTCGGGGGAAATCAGCCCCTGCATTTT.

At least ten counts were recorded for this clonotype. V and J are TRBV3-1 and TRBJ2-1; the match to TRBD1 covers 8 bases. Unmatched junction bases numbered 7, after V lost 1 base and J lost 5 bases. This CDR3 comprises 16 residues. Germline CDR1 and CDR2: LGHDT and YNNKEL (reference sequence). The CDR3 region is CASSQVRQGLDNEQFF. CDR3 in DNA: TGTGCCAGCAGCCAAGTCCGACAGGGGCTCGACAATGAGCAGTTCTTC.

This clonotype has just a few counts. The gene calls are TRBV9 and TRBJ2-5; no clear D gene. The CDR3 consists of 14 residues. Germline CDR1 reads SGDLS; CDR2 reads YYNGEE. Trimming pared 0 bases from V and 3 bases from J, leaving 9 bases between. The CDR3 loop is CASSVDPEKETQYF. CDR3 in DNA: TGTGCCAGCAGCGTAGATCCAGAAAAAGAGACCCAGTACTTC.

This clonotype was detected ten times or more. The CDR3 here is CASSFQMIAGGEETQYF. The CDR3 DNA reads TGTGCCAGCAGTTTCCAAATGATAGCGGGGGGAGAAGAGACCCAGTACTTC. The V and J genes are TRBV27 and TRBJ2-5; TRBD2 matches 10 bases. The junction had 10 bases not matched to a gene; V was cut back by 3 bases and J by 3 bases. From germline, CDR1 is MNHEY and CDR2 SMNVEV (reference sequence). The CDR3 has 17 amino acids.

Worth noting for this clonotype: A much larger clone sits a single nucleotide away, making a read error possible. This chain links TRBV20-1 with TRBJ2-2; D possibly corresponds to TRBD2 (6 bases). This CDR3 comprises 16 residues. CDR1 is DFQATT and CDR2 is SNEGSKA in the germline V gene (reference sequence). As DNA, the CDR3 is TGCAGTGTTAGAGATCTCGACGGGAGGAACACCGGGGAGCTGTTTTTT. This translates into CSVRDLDGRNTGELFF.

This clonotype was picked up many times. The V gene is TRBV28, the J gene TRBJ2-1; TRBD1 or TRBD2 may be the D gene (5 bases each). This CDR3 is built from 15 residues. V was clipped by 5 bases and J by 2 bases, with 13 bases between them. Germline V lookup: CDR1 MDHEN, CDR2 SYDVKM. The CDR3 loop reads CASSPPPGPYNEQFF. CDR3 coding DNA: TGTGCCAGCAGTCCCCCCCCGGGGCCCTACAATGAGCAGTTCTTC.

Only a few counts were recorded for this clonotype. J is TRBJ2-5 and V is TRBV2; perhaps TRBD2 as D (5 bases). V was cut by 5 bases and J by 7 bases, with 20 bases left in between. The CDR3 is made up of 15 amino acids. CDR1 and CDR2 from the germline V gene are SNHLY and FYNNEI. The CDR3 coding sequence is TGTGCCAGCAGTCCCATAGCGTGGAACCGAGGGACCCAGTACTTC. It codes for CASSPIAWNRGTQYF.

A few counts support this clonotype. The rearrangement uses TRBV29-1 and TRBJ2-4; TRBD2 matches at 8 bases. Germline CDR1 SQVTM, CDR2 ANQGSEA. The CDR3 covers 15 residues. With 4 bases clipped from V and 7 bases from J, the junction kept 12 bases outside the gene matches. CDR3 in DNA: TGCAGCGTTGGAAAGGGATCGGGAGGGCCGAACATTCAGTACTTC. It encodes CSVGKGSGGPNIQYF.

This clonotype was recorded many times. The chain uses TRBV4-3 and TRBJ2-1, with TRBD2 matching over 7 bases. The CDR3 spans 16 residues. After removal of 1 base from V and 6 bases from J, the junction contained 9 bases not matched to a gene. Looked up from germline, CDR1 is LGHNA and CDR2 is YSLEER. CDR3 amino acids: CASSQAGGRKRNEQFF. In nucleotides, the CDR3 is TGCGCCAGCAGCCAAGCGGGAGGTCGGAAGCGCAATGAGCAGTTCTTC.

This clonotype has just a few counts. The rearrangement links TRBV6-2 or TRBV6-3 to TRBJ2-3; 7 bases align to TRBD2. V was pared by 8 bases and J by 3 bases, with 5 bases of the junction left unmatched. Germline lookup yields CDR1 MNHEY and CDR2 SVGEGT. This CDR3 is built from 13 residues. The CDR3 coding sequence is TGTGCCAGCGCGGGGGACTCAACAGATACGCAGTATTTT. Translating gives CASAGDSTDTQYF.

This clonotype appeared many times. The rearrangement uses TRBV10-3 and TRBJ1-2; 9 bases line up with TRBD1. This CDR3 contains 14 residues. Losses at the gene ends were 4 bases for V and 3 bases for J; bases not matched to a gene: 3. CDR1 ENHRY and CDR2 SYGVKD come from the germline V gene. In DNA, the CDR3 is TGTGCCATCAGTGGGGGACAGGGTGACTATGGCTACACCTTC. This codes for CAISGGQGDYGYTF.

This clonotype was seen at least ten times. Its ends do not fully match the called genes, so a read error is possible. This chain uses TRBV5-1 with TRBJ2-7; either TRBD1 or TRBD2 may supply D (5 bases each). Germline lookup yields CDR1 SGHRS and CDR2 YFSETQ. CDR3 length equals 13 residues. The CDR3 nucleotides are TGTGCCAGCAGTTACGGGGCCTCCTACGAGCAGTACTTC. It translates to CASSYGASYEQYF.

This clonotype was observed many times. The chain uses TRBV10-1 and TRBJ2-1, with D perhaps TRBD1 (6 bases). The V gene lost 4 bases and the J gene lost 5 bases, with 12 bases spanning the gap. There are 14 residues in the CDR3. Germline CDR1 reads WNHNN; CDR2 reads SYGVQD (reference sequence). CDR3 sequence: CASSGQVGDNEQFF. As DNA, the CDR3 is TGCGCCAGCAGTGGACAGGTCGGCGACAATGAGCAGTTCTTC.

This clonotype has just a few counts. The chain couples TRBV12-3 or TRBV12-4 to TRBJ1-1; unclear D gene. The CDR3 runs to 11 residues. Deletions cut 5 bases from V and 12 bases from J, with 13 bases between. Here the CDR3 DNA reads TGTGCCAGCAGTACCGGTACCGGGACTTTCTTT. As protein: CASSTGTGTFF.

This clonotype was recorded at least ten times. The rearrangement links TRBV2 to TRBJ1-2, with 8 positions matching TRBD1. The CDR3 consists of 14 residues. The junction had 8 bases not matched to a gene; V was cut back by 3 bases and J by 8 bases. Germline V gene data show CDR1 as SNHLY and CDR2 as FYNNEI. The CDR3, as DNA: TGTGCCAGCAGTGAGGACAGGGCCATTGGGGGCTACACCTTC. Translated: CASSEDRAIGGYTF.

This clonotype was recorded many times. The chain links TRBV30 to TRBJ1-4, with TRBD1 matching over 10 bases. The CDR3 totals 20 residues. Unmatched junction bases numbered 18, after V lost 5 bases and J lost 0 bases. Germline CDR1 reads GTSNPN; CDR2 reads SVGIG (reference sequence). The CDR3 region is CAWAPFRGQGKGATNEKLFF. CDR3 nucleotides: TGTGCCTGGGCCCCCTTTAGGGGACAGGGGAAGGGGGCAACTAATGAAAAACTGTTTTTT.

The V and J genes are TRBV10-3 and TRBJ2-1, with 9 bases aligning to TRBD2. The V and J ends lost 10 bases and 9 bases, in that order; junction bases with no gene match: 10. Germline assignment: CDR1 ENHRY and CDR2 SYGVKD. This CDR3 is 13 amino acids long. The CDR3 spells CATRTGREGEQFF. As DNA, the CDR3 is TGTGCCACCAGAACGGGGCGGGAGGGTGAGCAGTTCTTC.

In this sample, this clonotype turned up many times. The gene calls are TRBV7-9 and TRBJ2-1, with a weak D call TRBD1 (6 bases). The CDR3 sequence is 12 residues long. V dropped 6 bases and J dropped 7 bases, with 10 bases sitting between them. Per germline, CDR1 SEHNR and CDR2 FQNEAQ (reference sequence). The CDR3 protein is CASSYRVNEQFF. The CDR3 DNA is TGTGCCAGCAGTTACAGGGTTAATGAGCAGTTCTTC.

The table lists this clonotype with many counts. The chain couples TRBV20-1 to TRBJ1-5; D is undetermined. Germline V gives CDR1 DFQATT, CDR2 SNEGSKA (reference sequence). V shed 3 bases and J shed 3 bases, with 12 bases lying between them. There are 14 residues in the CDR3. The CDR3 DNA sequence: TGCAGTGCTAGTCCCGTGAACCCCAATCAGCCCCAGCATTTT. Translation: CSASPVNPNQPQHF.

This clonotype was detected many times. The gene calls are TRBV11-2 and TRBJ1-2; D unresolved. CDR3 length equals 14 residues. Per germline, CDR1 SGHAT and CDR2 FQNNGV. V gave up 0 bases and J gave up 4 bases, with 9 bases separating them. CDR3 region: CASSLDPGFYGYTF. CDR3 DNA: TGTGCCAGCAGCTTAGATCCCGGGTTCTATGGCTACACCTTC. Full variable domain (remainder filled in from reference TRBV11-2 and TRBJ1-2): EAGVAQSPRYKIIEKRQSVAFWCNPISGHATLYWYQQILGQGPKLLIQFQNNGVVDDSQLPKDRFSAERLKGVDSTLKIQPAKLEDSAVYLCASSLDPGFYGYTFGSGTRLTVV.

This clonotype was seen at least ten times. The rearrangement links TRBV29-1 to TRBJ1-2, with a tentative D call TRBD1 (5 bases). There are 13 residues in the CDR3. The germline V gene has CDR1 SQVTM and CDR2 ANQGSEA. Trimming cost V 4 bases and J 6 bases, with 15 bases left between them. The chain's CDR3 is CSVGTRWDDGYTF. The CDR3 bases are TGCAGCGTTGGTACGAGATGGGACGATGGCTACACCTTC.